Detailed here is one T cell receptor delta chain. At one boundary the junction diverges from the germline segment, which might be a read error. This sample stems from a study of gamma-delta T cells after stem cell transplantation. The CDR3 extends over 17 amino acids. Germline V CDR1 and CDR2: GEAIGNYY, EKD. TCRdb re-called the RT-PCR reads via CATT. The sample yields 2,200 or so delta-chain clones, 3.5% to 4% seen once. Sequencing input: gamma-delta T cells. J is TRDJ1 and V is TRDV2; 9 bases map to TRDD3. The sequence came from a human donor. It is not recorded whose cells these are; they may come from a transplant donor. The CDR3 sequence is CARDMMMGDKNTDKLIF. CDR3 nucleotides: TGTGCCCGTGACATGATGATGGGGGATAAAAACACCGATAAACTCATCTTT.